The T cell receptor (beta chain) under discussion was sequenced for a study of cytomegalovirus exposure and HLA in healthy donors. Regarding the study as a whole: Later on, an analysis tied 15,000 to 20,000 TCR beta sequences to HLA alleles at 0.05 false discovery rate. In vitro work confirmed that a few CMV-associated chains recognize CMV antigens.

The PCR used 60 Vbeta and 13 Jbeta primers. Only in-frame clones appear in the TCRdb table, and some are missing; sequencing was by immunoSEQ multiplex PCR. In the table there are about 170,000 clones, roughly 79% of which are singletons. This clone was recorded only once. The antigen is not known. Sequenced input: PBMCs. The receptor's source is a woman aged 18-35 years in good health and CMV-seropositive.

CDR3 in amino acids: CSVDPPWERGSFRDTQYF. CDR3 DNA: TGCAGCGTTGATCCGCCTTGGGAGCGGGGGAGTTTTCGTGATACGCAGTATTTT. The chain uses TRBV29-1 and TRBJ2-3; 8 bases fit TRBD2. Germline-derived CDR1 and CDR2 are SQVTM and ANQGSEA. The CDR3 totals 18 residues. The ends lost 3 bases at V and 6 bases at J; junction bases unmatched: 20.